The present entry profiles one T cell receptor beta chain with its context. Its recognized antigen is unknown. No base quality values were provided; no much bigger clone lies one nucleotide off. This entry belongs to a study of molecular identifiers for immune sequencing clone quantification (dated by TCRdb to the late 2010s). In the study overall: For a replicate experiment, RNA from around 20,000 or 100,000 naive CD8 T cells was divided into five aliquots, of which four were sequenced. This methods study used CD8 T cells to benchmark TCR RNA copy counting and molecular-identifier clustering-based TCR repertoire sequencing (MIDCIRS). Study-wide findings and limitations: The sizes of highly expanded clones could end up underestimated when identical TCR molecules share a barcode. Even against a background of some 920,000 naive CD8 T cells, spiked-in Jurkat TCR RNA amounting to a single cell's worth was reported to be detectable. When barcode sub-clustering was not used, chimeric consensus sequences inflated TCR diversity, with chimeras reaching as high as 47%. Modeling indicated about 3 TCR RNA copies recovered per cell, compared with roughly 9.7 by digital PCR, which implies a capture efficiency of around 31%. The naive libraries included spiked-in Jurkat TCR RNA (roughly 9 copies' worth), and this RNA is not part of the donor repertoire. Clones above 20 RNA copies held over 99% of molecules in CMV-specific effector cells but under 1% in naive cells.

Between the V and J ends, shortened by 8 bases and 2 bases respectively, the junction contains 21 bases. The germline V gene (reference sequence) yields SEHNR for CDR1 and FQNEAQ for CDR2. CDR3 length: 16 amino acids, cysteine to phenylalanine. Only the CDR3 region is kept as DNA, spanning 48 bases read in frame from base 1. Library method: PCR. Sequencing was performed on an Illumina HiSeq 4000. Bulk TCR libraries were generated as previously described, with the TCR primers listed in Table S5 used. Total RNA was purified with the Qiagen AllPrep DNA/RNA kit. Before analysis, reads from multiple sequencing runs of one library were combined. The original pipeline was this. Only reads with exact TCR constant sequence were kept, trimmed to 150 nt, and grouped by their 12-nt molecular barcodes. Reads in each barcode group were sub-clustered using a 15% Levenshtein threshold, and a quality-weighted consensus sequence was built for each RNA molecule. Non-functional sequences were discarded, and so were lower-count sequences lying one edit away from another sequence. Based on fitting two negative binomial distributions, any barcode sub-cluster with under 20% of the maximum read count was discarded. TCRdb reanalyzed the raw reads on its own, using fastp at Q25 for trimming and MiXCR for clone calling, and kept in-frame beta chains. Each entry is one CDR3 protein sequence, shown with its most common DNA and genes. V and J calls and clone size were set by TCRdb, not the authors. Across this sample there are 490,000 or so distinct CDR3 sequences, with about 21% seen only once. The ten largest make up 0.7% to 1% of the sample.

Naive CD8 T cell libraries were made from approximately 22,000 to 940,000 sorted cells using 10%, 30% or 50% of purified RNA. On a BD FACSAria II, naive CD8 T cells were FACS-sorted as CD8+CD4-CCR7+CD45RA+ and collected into RLT Plus buffer. To test detection sensitivity, Jurkat RNA equivalent to ten TCR copies was spiked into samples of about 20,000-1,100,000 naive CD8 T cells. Enrichment of CD8 T cells was done with RosetteSep CD8+ T Cell Enrichment Cocktail plus Ficoll-Paque, and ACK red cell lysis came afterward. Sequencing was done on a sample of naive CD8+ T cells from blood, with Jurkat cell RNA spiked in. The meaning of the sample's cell subset or site label: FACS-sorted CD8+CD4-CCR7+CD45RA+ naive T cells. The source is a human donor in good health. Some libraries in this study had Jurkat cell RNA spiked in. The rearranged segments are TRBV7-9 and TRBJ2-5, and possibly TRBD1, on 5 matching bases. CDR3 reads: CASGYTLDIPQETQYF. The nucleotide sequence is TGTGCCAGCGGCTACACTTTGGACATACCTCAAGAGACCCAGTACTTC.